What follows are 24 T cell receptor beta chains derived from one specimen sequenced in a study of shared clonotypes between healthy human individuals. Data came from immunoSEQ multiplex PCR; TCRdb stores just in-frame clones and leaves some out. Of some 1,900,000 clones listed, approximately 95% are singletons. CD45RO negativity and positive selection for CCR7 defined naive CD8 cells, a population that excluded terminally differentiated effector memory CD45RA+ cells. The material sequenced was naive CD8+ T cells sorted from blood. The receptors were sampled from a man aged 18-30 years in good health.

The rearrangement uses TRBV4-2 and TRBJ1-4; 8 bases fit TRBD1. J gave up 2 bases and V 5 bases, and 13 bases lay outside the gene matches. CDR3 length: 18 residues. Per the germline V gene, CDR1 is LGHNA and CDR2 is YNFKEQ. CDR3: CASSAGGQGAGTNEKLFF. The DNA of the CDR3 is TGTGCCAGCAGCGCAGGGGGGCAGGGGGCGGGTACTAATGAAAAACTGTTTTTT.

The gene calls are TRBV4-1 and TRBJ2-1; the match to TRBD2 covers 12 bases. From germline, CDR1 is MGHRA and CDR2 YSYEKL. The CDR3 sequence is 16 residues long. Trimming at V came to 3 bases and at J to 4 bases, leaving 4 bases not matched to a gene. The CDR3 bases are TGCGCCAGCAGCCACGGGACTAGCGGGCTATACAATGAGCAGTTCTTC. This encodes CASSHGTSGLYNEQFF.

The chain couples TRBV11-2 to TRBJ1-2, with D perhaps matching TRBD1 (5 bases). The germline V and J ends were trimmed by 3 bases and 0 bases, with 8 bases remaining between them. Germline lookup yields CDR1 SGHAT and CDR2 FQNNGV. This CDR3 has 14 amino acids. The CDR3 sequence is CASSFTGSNYGYTF. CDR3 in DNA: TGTGCCAGCAGCTTTACAGGCTCTAACTATGGCTACACCTTC.

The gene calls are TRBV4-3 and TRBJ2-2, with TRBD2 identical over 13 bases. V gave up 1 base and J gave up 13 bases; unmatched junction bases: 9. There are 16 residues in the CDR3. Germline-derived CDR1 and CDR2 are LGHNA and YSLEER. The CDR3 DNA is TGCGCCAGCAGCCAAGGAGCGGGACTAGCGGGAAAAGGGCTGTTTTTT. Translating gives CASSQGAGLAGKGLFF.

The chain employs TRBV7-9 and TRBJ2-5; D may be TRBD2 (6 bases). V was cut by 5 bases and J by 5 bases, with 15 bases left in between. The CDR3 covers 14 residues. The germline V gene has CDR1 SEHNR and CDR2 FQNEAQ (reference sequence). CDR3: CASSPWGGGETQYF. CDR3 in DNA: TGTGCCAGCAGCCCCTGGGGCGGAGGGGAGACCCAGTACTTC.

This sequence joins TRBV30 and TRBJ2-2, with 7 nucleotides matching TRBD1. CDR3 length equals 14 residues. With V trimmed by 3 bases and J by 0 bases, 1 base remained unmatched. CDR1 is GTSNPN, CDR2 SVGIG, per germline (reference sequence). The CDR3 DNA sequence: TGTGCCTGGAGAGACAGGGCGAACACCGGGGAGCTGTTTTTT. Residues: CAWRDRANTGELFF.

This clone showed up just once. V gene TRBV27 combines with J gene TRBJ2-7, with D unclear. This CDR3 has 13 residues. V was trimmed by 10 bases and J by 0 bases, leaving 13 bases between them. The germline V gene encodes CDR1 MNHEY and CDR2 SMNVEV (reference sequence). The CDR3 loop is CATLSGSSYEQYF. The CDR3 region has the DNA TGTGCCACCCTATCCGGGTCCTCCTACGAGCAGTACTTC.

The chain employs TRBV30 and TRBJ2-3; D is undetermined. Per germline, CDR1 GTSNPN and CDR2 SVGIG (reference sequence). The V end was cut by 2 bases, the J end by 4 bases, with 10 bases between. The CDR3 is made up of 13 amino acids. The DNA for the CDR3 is TGTGCCTGGAGTTCCTCCTTTGCAGATACGCAGTATTTT. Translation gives CAWSSSFADTQYF.

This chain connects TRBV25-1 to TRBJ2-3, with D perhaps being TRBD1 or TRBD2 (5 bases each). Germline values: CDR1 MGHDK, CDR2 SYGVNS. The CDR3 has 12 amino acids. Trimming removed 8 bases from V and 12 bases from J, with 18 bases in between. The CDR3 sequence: CASAGDGDFQYF. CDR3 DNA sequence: TGTGCCAGCGCTGGGGACGGGGATTTTCAGTATTTT.

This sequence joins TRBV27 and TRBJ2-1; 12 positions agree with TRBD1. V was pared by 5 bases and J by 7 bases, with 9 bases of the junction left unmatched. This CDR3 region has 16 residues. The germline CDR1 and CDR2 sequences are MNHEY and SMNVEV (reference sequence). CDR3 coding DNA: TGTGCCAGCAGTGTAAGGGACAGGGGGCTCGGTAATGAGCAGTTCTTC. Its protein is CASSVRDRGLGNEQFF.

In DNA, the CDR3 is TGTGCCAGCAGTTTACACAACTCCTACGAGCAGTACTTC. It encodes CASSLHNSYEQYF. The chain joins TRBV27 to TRBJ2-7; D ambiguous. From germline, CDR1 is MNHEY and CDR2 SMNVEV (reference sequence). CDR3 length equals 13 residues. With 2 bases removed from V and 0 bases from J, the gap between germline ends came to 5 bases.

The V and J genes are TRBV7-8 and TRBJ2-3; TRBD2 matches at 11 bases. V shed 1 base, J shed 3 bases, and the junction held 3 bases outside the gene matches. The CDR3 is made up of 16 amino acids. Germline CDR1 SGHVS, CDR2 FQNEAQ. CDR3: CASSLGPSGGTDTQYF. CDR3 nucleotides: TGTGCCAGCAGCTTAGGACCTAGCGGGGGGACAGATACGCAGTATTTT.

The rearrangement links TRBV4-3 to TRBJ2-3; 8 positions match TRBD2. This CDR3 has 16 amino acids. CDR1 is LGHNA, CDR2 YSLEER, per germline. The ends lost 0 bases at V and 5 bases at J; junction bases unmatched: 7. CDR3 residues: CASSQDAAGEEDTQYF. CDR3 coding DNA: TGCGCCAGCAGCCAAGATGCAGCGGGAGAGGAAGATACGCAGTATTTT.

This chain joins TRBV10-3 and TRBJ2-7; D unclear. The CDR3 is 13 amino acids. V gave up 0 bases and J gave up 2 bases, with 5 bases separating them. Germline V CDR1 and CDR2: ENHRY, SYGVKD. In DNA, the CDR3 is TGTGCCATCAGTGAGTCGGTACCCTACGAGCAGTACTTC. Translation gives CAISESVPYEQYF.

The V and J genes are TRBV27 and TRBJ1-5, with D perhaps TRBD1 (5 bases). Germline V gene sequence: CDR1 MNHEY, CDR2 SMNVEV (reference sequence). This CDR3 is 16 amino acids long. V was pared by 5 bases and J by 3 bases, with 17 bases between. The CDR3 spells CASSPSLGPINQPQHF. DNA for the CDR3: TGTGCCAGCAGTCCGAGTTTGGGACCGATCAATCAGCCCCAGCATTTT.

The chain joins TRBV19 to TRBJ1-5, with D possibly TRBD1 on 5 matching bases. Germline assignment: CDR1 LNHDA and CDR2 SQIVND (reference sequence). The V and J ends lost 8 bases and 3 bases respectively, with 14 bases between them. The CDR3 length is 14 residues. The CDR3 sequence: CASQVTAYNQPQHF. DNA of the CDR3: TGTGCCAGTCAAGTGACAGCTTACAATCAGCCCCAGCATTTT.

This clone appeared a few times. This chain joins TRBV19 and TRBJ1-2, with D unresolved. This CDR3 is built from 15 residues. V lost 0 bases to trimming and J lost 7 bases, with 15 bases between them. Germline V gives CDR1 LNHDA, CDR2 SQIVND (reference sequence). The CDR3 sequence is CASSIDLVQEGGYTF. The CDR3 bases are TGTGCCAGTAGTATAGATCTGGTGCAGGAGGGTGGCTACACCTTC.

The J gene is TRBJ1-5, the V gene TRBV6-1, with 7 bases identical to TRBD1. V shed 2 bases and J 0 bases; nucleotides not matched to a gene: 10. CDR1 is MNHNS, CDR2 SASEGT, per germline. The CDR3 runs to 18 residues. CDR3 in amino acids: CASSEYGQALHSNQPQHF. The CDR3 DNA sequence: TGTGCCAGCAGTGAATATGGACAGGCCTTACATAGCAATCAGCCCCAGCATTTT.

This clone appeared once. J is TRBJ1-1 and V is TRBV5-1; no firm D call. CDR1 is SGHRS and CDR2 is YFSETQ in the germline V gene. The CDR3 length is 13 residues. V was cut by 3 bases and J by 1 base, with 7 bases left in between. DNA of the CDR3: TGCGCCAGCAGCTCCCCGCCGAACACTGAAGCTTTCTTT. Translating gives CASSSPPNTEAFF.

This CDR3 is CASSLVRGDTGELFF. In DNA, the CDR3 is TGTGCCAGCAGCTTAGTAAGAGGGGACACCGGGGAGCTGTTTTTT. This sequence joins TRBV7-9 and TRBJ2-2; D might be TRBD1 or TRBD2, each matching 5 bases. With 1 base removed from V and 3 bases from J, the gap between germline ends came to 9 bases. The length of the CDR3 is 15 residues. The germline gives CDR1 SEHNR, CDR2 FQNEAQ (reference sequence).

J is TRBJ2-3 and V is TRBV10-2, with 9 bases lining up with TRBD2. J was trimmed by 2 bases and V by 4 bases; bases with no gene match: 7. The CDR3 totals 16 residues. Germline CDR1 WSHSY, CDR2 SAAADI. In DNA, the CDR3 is TGCGCCAGCAGTGGGGCTAGCGGGGACTTCACAGATACGCAGTATTTT. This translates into CASSGASGDFTDTQYF.

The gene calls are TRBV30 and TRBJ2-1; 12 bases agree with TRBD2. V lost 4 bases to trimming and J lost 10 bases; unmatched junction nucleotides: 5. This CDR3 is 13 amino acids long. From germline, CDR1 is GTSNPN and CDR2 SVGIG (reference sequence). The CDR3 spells CAWTSGGAGEQFF. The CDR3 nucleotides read TGTGCCTGGACTAGCGGGGGGGCAGGGGAGCAGTTCTTC. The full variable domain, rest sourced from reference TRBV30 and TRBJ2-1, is SQTIHQWPATLVQPVGSPLSLECTVEGTSNPNLYWYRQAAGRGLQLLFYSVGIGQISSEVPQNLSASRPQDRQFILSSKKLLLSDSGFYLCAWTSGGAGEQFFGPGTRLTVL.

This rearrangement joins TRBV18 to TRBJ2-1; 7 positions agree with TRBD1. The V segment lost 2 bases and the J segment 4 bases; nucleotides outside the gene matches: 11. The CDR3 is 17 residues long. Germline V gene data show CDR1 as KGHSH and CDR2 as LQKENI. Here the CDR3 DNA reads TGTGCCAGCTCACCATCCCTTACAGGGGAGTTTTACAATGAGCAGTTCTTC. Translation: CASSPSLTGEFYNEQFF. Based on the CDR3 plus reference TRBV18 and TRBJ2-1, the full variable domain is NAGVMQNPRHLVRRRGQEARLRCSPMKGHSHVYWYRQLPEEGLKFMVYLQKENIIDESGMPKERFSAEFPKEGPSILRIQQVVRGDSAAYFCASSPSLTGEFYNEQFFGPGTRLTVL.

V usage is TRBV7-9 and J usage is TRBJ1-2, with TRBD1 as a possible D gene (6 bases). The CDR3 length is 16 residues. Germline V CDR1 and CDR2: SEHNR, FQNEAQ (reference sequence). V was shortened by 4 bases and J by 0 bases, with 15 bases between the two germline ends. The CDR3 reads CASSSARDKTNYGYTF. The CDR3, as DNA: TGTGCCAGCAGCTCCGCCCGGGACAAAACTAACTATGGCTACACCTTC.